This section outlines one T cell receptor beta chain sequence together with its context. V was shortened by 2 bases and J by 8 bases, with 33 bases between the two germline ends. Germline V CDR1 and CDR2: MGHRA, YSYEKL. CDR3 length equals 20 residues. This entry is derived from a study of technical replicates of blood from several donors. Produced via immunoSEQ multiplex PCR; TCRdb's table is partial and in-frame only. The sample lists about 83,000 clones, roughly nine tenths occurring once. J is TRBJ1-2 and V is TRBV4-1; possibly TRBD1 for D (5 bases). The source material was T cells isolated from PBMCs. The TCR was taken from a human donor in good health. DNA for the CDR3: TGCGCCAGCAGCCAAATTATAAGCCCGCGGGGAGGCGGGGGATCGAGGGGCTACACCTTC. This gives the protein CASSQIISPRGGGGSRGYTF.